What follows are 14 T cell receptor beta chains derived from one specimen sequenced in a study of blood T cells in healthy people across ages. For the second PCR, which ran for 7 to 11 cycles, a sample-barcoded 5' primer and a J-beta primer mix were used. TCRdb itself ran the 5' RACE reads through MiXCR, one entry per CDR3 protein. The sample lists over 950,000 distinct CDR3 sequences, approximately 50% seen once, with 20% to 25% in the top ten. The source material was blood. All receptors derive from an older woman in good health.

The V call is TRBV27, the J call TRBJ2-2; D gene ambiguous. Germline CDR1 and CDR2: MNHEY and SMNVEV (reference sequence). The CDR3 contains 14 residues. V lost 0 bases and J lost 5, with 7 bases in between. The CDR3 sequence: CASSLSELTGELFF. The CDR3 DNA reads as TGTGCCAGCAGTTTATCGGAACTAACCGGGGAGCTGTTTTTT.

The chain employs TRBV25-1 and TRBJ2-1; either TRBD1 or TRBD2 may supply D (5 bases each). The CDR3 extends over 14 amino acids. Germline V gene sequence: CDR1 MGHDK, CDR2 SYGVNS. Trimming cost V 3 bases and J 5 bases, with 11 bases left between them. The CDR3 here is CASSDTGADNEQFF. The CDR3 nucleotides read TGTGCCAGCAGTGATACCGGGGCTGACAATGAGCAGTTCTTC.

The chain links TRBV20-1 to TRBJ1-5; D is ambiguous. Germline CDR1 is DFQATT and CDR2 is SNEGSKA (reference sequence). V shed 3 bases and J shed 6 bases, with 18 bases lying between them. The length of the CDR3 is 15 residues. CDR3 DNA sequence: TGCAGTGCTAGGGGTCGGCAGAGTCTGGTTCAGCCCCAGCATTTT. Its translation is CSARGRQSLVQPQHF.

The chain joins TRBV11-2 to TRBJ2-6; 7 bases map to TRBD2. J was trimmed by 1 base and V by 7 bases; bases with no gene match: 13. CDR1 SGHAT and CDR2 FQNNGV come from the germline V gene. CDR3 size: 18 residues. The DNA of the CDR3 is TGTGCCAGCACTAATTTCCGGGGGGTATTGTCTGGGGCCAACGTCCTGACTTTC. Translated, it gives CASTNFRGVLSGANVLTF.

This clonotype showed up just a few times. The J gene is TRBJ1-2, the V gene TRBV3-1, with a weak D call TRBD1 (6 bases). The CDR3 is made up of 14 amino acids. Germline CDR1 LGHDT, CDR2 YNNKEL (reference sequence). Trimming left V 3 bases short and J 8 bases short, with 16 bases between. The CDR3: CASSHIRGVEGYTF. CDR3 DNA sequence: TGTGCCAGCAGCCACATAAGGGGGGTTGAGGGCTACACCTTC.

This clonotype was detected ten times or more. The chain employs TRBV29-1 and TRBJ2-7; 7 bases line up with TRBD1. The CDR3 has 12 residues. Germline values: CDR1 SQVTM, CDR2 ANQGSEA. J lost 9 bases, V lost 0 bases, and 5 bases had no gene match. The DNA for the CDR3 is TGCAGCGTTGAAGATGGGGACAGCCCGCAGTACTTC. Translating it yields CSVEDGDSPQYF.

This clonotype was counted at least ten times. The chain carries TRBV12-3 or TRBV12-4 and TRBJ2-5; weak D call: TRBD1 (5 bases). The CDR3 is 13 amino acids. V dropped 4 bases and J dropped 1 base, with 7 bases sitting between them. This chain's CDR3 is CASSSQGQETQYF. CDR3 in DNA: TGTGCCAGCAGTTCTCAGGGCCAAGAGACCCAGTACTTC.

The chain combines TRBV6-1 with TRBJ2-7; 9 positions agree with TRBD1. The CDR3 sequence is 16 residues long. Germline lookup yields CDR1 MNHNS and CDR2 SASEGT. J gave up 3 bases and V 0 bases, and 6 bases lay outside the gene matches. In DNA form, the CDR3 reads TGTGCCAGCAGTGAAGCACCCCCGGGACAGGGCTACGAGCAGTACTTC. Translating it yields CASSEAPPGQGYEQYF.

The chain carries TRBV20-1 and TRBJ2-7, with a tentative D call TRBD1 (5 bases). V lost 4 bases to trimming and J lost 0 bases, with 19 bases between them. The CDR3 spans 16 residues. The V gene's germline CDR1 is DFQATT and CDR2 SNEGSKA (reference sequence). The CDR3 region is CSAKGPRAVGSYEQYF. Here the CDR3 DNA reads TGCAGTGCTAAGGGGCCCAGGGCCGTCGGCTCCTACGAGCAGTACTTC.

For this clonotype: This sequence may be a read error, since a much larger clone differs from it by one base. The CDR3 nucleotides are TGTGCCAGCAGCTTCTTCCTTTCAGGCTCCTACAAGGAGCAGTTCTTC. This sequence encodes CASSFFLSGSYKEQFF. The chain is built from TRBV5-4 and TRBJ2-1; D is ambiguous. CDR1 SGHNT and CDR2 YYREEE come from the germline V gene (reference sequence). CDR3 length: 16 residues.

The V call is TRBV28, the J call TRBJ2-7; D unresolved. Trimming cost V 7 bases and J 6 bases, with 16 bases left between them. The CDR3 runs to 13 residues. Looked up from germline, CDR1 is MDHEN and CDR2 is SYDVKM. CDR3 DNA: TGTGCCAGCACAGCTTTGACCCTTGGCGAGCAGTACTTC. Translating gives CASTALTLGEQYF.

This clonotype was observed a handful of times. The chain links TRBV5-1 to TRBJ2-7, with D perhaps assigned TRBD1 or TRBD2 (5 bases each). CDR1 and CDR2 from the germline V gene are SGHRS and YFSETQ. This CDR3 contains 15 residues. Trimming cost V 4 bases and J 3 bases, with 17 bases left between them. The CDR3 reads CASSGDGGVGYEQYF. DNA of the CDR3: TGCGCCAGCAGCGGGGATGGGGGAGTTGGCTACGAGCAGTACTTC.

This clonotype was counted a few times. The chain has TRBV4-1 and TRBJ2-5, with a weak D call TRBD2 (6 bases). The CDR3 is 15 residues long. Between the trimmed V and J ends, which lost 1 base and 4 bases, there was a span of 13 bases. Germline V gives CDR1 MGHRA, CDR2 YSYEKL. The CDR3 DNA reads TGCGCCAGCAGCCAAGTCCGGAGGCGGGGAGAGACCCAGTACTTC. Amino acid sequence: CASSQVRRRGETQYF.

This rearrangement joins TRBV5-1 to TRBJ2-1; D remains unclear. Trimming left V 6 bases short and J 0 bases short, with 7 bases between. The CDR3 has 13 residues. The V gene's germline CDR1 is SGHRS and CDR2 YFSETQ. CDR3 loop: CASMSNSYNEQFF. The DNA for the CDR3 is TGCGCCAGCATGTCGAACTCCTACAATGAGCAGTTCTTC.